Below are 6 T cell receptor beta chains sequenced from a single sample in a study of long-term antiretroviral therapy in people with HIV. Assay version v3.0 of immunoSEQ was used, and it was run at survey level. The table came from immunoSEQ multiplex PCR; TCRdb's copy has only in-frame clones and leaves some out. This table holds tens of thousands of clones, over 75% found once. Source: unsorted PBMCs, taken 1.5 years before starting antiretroviral therapy. The origin of the receptors is a man younger than 35 with HIV.

The chain joins TRBV4-1 to TRBJ2-7; D is unclear. The CDR3 runs 17 residues. Per germline, CDR1 MGHRA and CDR2 YSYEKL. Trimming took 4 bases from V and 1 from J, leaving 20 bases between them. CDR3 sequence reads: CASSPSRLTPRSYEQYF. The CDR3 DNA is TGCGCCAGCAGCCCCTCGAGGCTTACTCCTCGTTCCTACGAGCAGTACTTC.

This chain links TRBV4-1 with TRBJ2-7; TRBD2 matches 7 bases. The junction had 8 bases not matched to a gene; V was cut back by 3 bases and J by 0 bases. CDR1 and CDR2 (germline): MGHRA, YSYEKL. The CDR3 consists of 16 residues. CDR3 coding DNA: TGCGCCAGCAGCCATCCCTTCGGGAGGAGCTCCTACGAGCAGTACTTC. Translating gives CASSHPFGRSSYEQYF.

The chain links TRBV6-6 to TRBJ1-3; D is unresolved. The CDR3 covers 14 residues. Trimming removed 6 bases from V and 0 bases from J, with 9 bases in between. Germline CDR1 reads MNHNY; CDR2 reads SVGAGI (reference sequence). CDR3 coding DNA: TGTGCCAGCAGGTACAGTTTCTCTGGAAACACCATATATTTT. Residues: CASRYSFSGNTIYF.

This chain's CDR3 is CASSPKGARGNTIYF. The CDR3 DNA reads as TGTGCCAGCAGCCCCAAGGGGGCTAGAGGAAACACCATATATTTT. The chain recombines TRBV5-6 with TRBJ1-3; TRBD1 matches at 7 bases. J was trimmed by 4 bases and V by 4 bases; bases with no gene match: 8. The CDR3 is made up of 15 amino acids. The germline V gene encodes CDR1 SGHDT and CDR2 YYEEEE.

The chain combines TRBV4-2 with TRBJ1-1; 7 bases are shared with TRBD1. CDR3 length equals 15 residues. Germline-derived CDR1 and CDR2 are LGHNA and YNFKEQ. V shed 1 base, J shed 4 bases, and the junction held 6 bases outside the gene matches. Here the CDR3 DNA reads TGTGCCAGCAGCCAAGGGCGAGGGGACAGCACTGAAGCTTTCTTT. This sequence encodes CASSQGRGDSTEAFF.

This chain joins TRBV6-1 and TRBJ1-6, with D tentatively TRBD1 (5 bases). The V and J ends lost 1 base and 9 bases respectively, with 16 bases between them. This CDR3 has 16 amino acids. Germline assignment: CDR1 MNHNS and CDR2 SASEGT. This chain's CDR3 is CASSEVGQVGGSPLHF. The CDR3 coding sequence is TGTGCCAGCAGTGAAGTTGGACAAGTCGGAGGTTCACCCCTCCACTTT.